Listed here are 9 T cell receptor beta chains from one sample, sequenced in a study of T-cell reconstitution after alpha-beta-depleted transplantation in children. The authors prepared the TCRbeta library with unique molecular identifiers. TCRdb ran MiXCR on the PCR reads and lists one entry per CDR3 protein. Among a few hundred thousand distinct CDR3 sequences listed, more than 20% were seen once. This specimen was PBMCs, taken before TCRalphabeta/CD19-depleted stem cell transplant. The receptors come from a boy less than two years old with Wiskott-Aldrich syndrome, due to receive a stem cell transplant.

J is TRBJ2-7 and V is TRBV12-3 or TRBV12-4; no clear D. CDR3 length: 15 amino acids. V gave up 4 bases and J gave up 1 base, with 14 bases separating them. CDR3 DNA: TGTGCCAGCAGTTCCGAAGGGTTGGCATCCTACGAGCAGTACTTC. Amino acids: CASSSEGLASYEQYF.

This clonotype was counted only a few times. V is TRBV5-1 and J is TRBJ2-1; the match to TRBD2 covers 16 bases. CDR1 is SGHRS and CDR2 is YFSETQ in the germline V gene. CDR3 length equals 17 residues. V lost 3 bases, J lost 4 bases, and 4 bases stayed unmatched. Written as DNA, the CDR3 is TGCGCCAGCAGCTCGGGACTAGCGGGAGGGATGTACAATGAGCAGTTCTTC. It yields the protein CASSSGLAGGMYNEQFF.

V gene TRBV2 combines with J gene TRBJ2-3; D perhaps matches TRBD2 (5 bases). The V end lost 7 bases, the J end lost 0 bases, and 11 bases lay between the germline ends. This CDR3 region has 14 residues. Germline values: CDR1 SNHLY, CDR2 FYNNEI. The CDR3 here is CASNFGGSTDTQYF. For the CDR3, the DNA is TGTGCCAGCAACTTTGGCGGGAGCACAGATACGCAGTATTTT.

This chain connects TRBV29-1 to TRBJ1-1; 7 nucleotides align to TRBD1. The CDR3 contains 11 residues. V was pared by 4 bases and J by 7 bases, with 3 bases of the junction left unmatched. CDR1 is SQVTM and CDR2 is ANQGSEA in the germline V gene. The CDR3 bases are TGCAGCGTTGTGAGGGGGCGTGAAGCTTTCTTT. Amino acid sequence: CSVVRGREAFF.

V gene TRBV20-1 combines with J gene TRBJ1-2, with 9 nucleotides matching TRBD1. CDR1 DFQATT and CDR2 SNEGSKA come from the germline V gene (reference sequence). The J segment lost 5 bases and the V segment lost 3 bases, leaving 10 bases of the junction unmatched. This CDR3 has 15 amino acids. The CDR3 here is CSASLQGASLYGYTF. The CDR3 DNA follows: TGCAGTGCTAGCCTACAGGGGGCTTCCCTGTATGGCTACACCTTC.

V gene TRBV19 combines with J gene TRBJ2-2, with TRBD1 matching over 11 bases. J gave up 6 bases and V 2 bases, and 2 bases lay outside the gene matches. CDR1 LNHDA and CDR2 SQIVND come from the germline V gene (reference sequence). This CDR3 has 15 amino acids. The CDR3, as DNA: TGTGCCAGTAGTATACTGGGACAGGGGGCCGGGGAGCTGTTTTTT. Protein: CASSILGQGAGELFF. Using reference TRBV19 and TRBJ2-2 for the parts outside the CDR3, the full variable domain is DGGITQSPKYLFRKEGQNVTLSCEQNLNHDAMYWYRQDPGQGLRLIYYSQIVNDFQKGDIAEGYSVSREKKESFPLTVTSAQKNPTAFYLCASSILGQGAGELFFGEGSRLTVL.

This clonotype was seen a handful of times. The rearrangement joins TRBV5-1 to TRBJ2-1, with 7 bases fitting TRBD1. The germline V gene has CDR1 SGHRS and CDR2 YFSETQ. Trimming at V came to 1 base and at J to 6 bases, leaving 4 bases not matched to a gene. This CDR3 region has 14 residues. The CDR3 reads CASSLTQGSNEQFF. The CDR3 nucleotides are TGCGCCAGCAGCTTGACACAGGGGAGCAATGAGCAGTTCTTC.

This clonotype was picked up a small number of times. This chain connects TRBV11-2 to TRBJ1-6; no reliable D call. CDR3 length: 14 amino acids. V was cut by 5 bases and J by 10 bases, with 15 bases left in between. Germline CDR1 is SGHAT and CDR2 is FQNNGV. The CDR3: CASSETHHKSPLHF. The CDR3 DNA reads as TGTGCCAGCAGCGAGACGCACCACAAGTCACCCCTCCACTTT.

A few counts support this clonotype. The chain combines TRBV12-3 or TRBV12-4 with TRBJ2-7, with D uncertain. This CDR3 comprises 13 residues. V was pared by 3 bases and J by 7 bases, with 13 bases between. CDR3 loop: CASSFINSREQYF. CDR3 DNA sequence: TGTGCCAGCAGTTTCATCAACAGCCGAGAGCAGTACTTC.